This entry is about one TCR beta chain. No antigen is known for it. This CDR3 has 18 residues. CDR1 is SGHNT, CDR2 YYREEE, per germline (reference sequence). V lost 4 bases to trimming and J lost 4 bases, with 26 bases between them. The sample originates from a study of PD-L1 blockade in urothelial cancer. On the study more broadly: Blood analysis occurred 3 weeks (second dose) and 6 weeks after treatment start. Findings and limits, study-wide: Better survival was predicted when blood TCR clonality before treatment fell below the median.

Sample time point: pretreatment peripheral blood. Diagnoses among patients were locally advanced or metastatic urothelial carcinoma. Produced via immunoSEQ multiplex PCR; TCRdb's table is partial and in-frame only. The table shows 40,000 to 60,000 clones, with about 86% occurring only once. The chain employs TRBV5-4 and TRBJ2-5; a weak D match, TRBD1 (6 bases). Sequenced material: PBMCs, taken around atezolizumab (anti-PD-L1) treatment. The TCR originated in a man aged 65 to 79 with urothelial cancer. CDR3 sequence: CASSTQGPGTTLGETQYF. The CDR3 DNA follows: TGTGCCAGCAGCACCCAGGGGCCCGGGACGACGCTAGGAGAGACCCAGTACTTC.